Shown below are 8 T cell receptor beta chains from a single sample sequenced in a study of technical replicates of blood from a few donors. Here immunoSEQ multiplex PCR was the method, and the copy in TCRdb shows in-frame clones only, minus some. The table lists about 62,000 clones, approximately 87% of them singletons. Sequencing was done on a sample of PBMCs. All receptors derive from a human donor in good health. Some clones in this sample may be carry-over from other donors' samples.

J is TRBJ1-4 and V is TRBV15, with D unresolved. The CDR3 sequence is 15 residues long. V lost 1 base, J lost 8 bases, and 14 bases lay in between. Per the germline V gene, CDR1 is LNHNV and CDR2 is YYDKDF (reference sequence). The CDR3 DNA reads as TGTGCCACCAGCAGAGTACCCCGAGGAGGGGAAAAACTGTTTTTT. Translation gives CATSRVPRGGEKLFF.

The chain employs TRBV13 and TRBJ2-6, with 7 nucleotides matching TRBD2. Germline CDR1 and CDR2: PRHDT and FYEKMQ (reference sequence). This CDR3 is built from 18 residues. V gave up 0 bases and J gave up 4 bases; unmatched junction bases: 9. The CDR3 here is CASSLGLAGASGANVLTF. Here the CDR3 DNA reads TGTGCCAGCAGCTTAGGCCTCGCGGGAGCATCCGGGGCCAACGTCCTGACTTTC.

The chain uses TRBV11-2 and TRBJ2-7, with 9 bases fitting TRBD2. V was clipped by 7 bases and J by 5 bases; unmatched bases: 9. The CDR3 length is 14 residues. Germline V CDR1 and CDR2: SGHAT, FQNNGV. CDR3 loop: CASTTGLAFHEQYF. Here the CDR3 DNA reads TGTGCCAGCACGACAGGACTAGCGTTCCACGAGCAGTACTTC.

As to this clone: The junction departs from germline at one end; a sequencing error may be responsible. This chain joins TRBV9 and TRBJ1-1; maybe TRBD1 (5 bases). Germline CDR1 is SGDLS and CDR2 is YYNGEE. The length of the CDR3 is 15 residues. DNA of the CDR3: TGTGCCAGCAGTGTAGAGGTGGGGCGGAACACTGAAGCTTTCTTT. Translating gives CASSVEVGRNTEAFF.

The chain uses TRBV5-1 and TRBJ2-5; the match to TRBD2 covers 7 bases. The V and J ends lost 3 bases and 3 bases, in that order; junction bases with no gene match: 2. The CDR3 covers 13 residues. CDR1 is SGHRS, CDR2 YFSETQ, per germline. The CDR3 loop reads CASSWTSKETQYF. The CDR3 DNA reads as TGCGCCAGCAGCTGGACTAGTAAAGAGACCCAGTACTTC.

This clone was found a few times. The chain carries TRBV10-3 and TRBJ1-1, with TRBD1 identical over 9 bases. The CDR3 covers 13 residues. Germline V CDR1 and CDR2: ENHRY, SYGVKD. V shed 4 bases and J 5 bases; nucleotides not matched to a gene: 2. The CDR3 DNA is TGTGCCATCAGTGGACAGGGGGGGACTGAAGCTTTCTTT. Its translation is CAISGQGGTEAFF.

For this clone: Germline and junction disagree at one end, which may indicate a read error. This rearrangement joins TRBV29-1 to TRBJ2-7, with D possibly matching TRBD2 (5 bases). CDR1 and CDR2 from the germline V gene are SQVTM and ANQGSEA. CDR3 size: 12 residues. The CDR3 is CSVEAAAYEQYF. CDR3 coding DNA: TGCAGCGTGGAAGCAGCGGCCTACGAGCAGTACTTC.

This rearrangement joins TRBV6-1 to TRBJ1-2; no definite D call. Germline V CDR1 and CDR2: MNHNS, SASEGT. V was cut by 6 bases and J by 8 bases, with 10 bases left in between. The CDR3 loop spans 11 amino acids. The CDR3 DNA reads TGTGCCAGCAGGAGCTCATGGGGCTACACCTTC. Its protein is CASRSSWGYTF.